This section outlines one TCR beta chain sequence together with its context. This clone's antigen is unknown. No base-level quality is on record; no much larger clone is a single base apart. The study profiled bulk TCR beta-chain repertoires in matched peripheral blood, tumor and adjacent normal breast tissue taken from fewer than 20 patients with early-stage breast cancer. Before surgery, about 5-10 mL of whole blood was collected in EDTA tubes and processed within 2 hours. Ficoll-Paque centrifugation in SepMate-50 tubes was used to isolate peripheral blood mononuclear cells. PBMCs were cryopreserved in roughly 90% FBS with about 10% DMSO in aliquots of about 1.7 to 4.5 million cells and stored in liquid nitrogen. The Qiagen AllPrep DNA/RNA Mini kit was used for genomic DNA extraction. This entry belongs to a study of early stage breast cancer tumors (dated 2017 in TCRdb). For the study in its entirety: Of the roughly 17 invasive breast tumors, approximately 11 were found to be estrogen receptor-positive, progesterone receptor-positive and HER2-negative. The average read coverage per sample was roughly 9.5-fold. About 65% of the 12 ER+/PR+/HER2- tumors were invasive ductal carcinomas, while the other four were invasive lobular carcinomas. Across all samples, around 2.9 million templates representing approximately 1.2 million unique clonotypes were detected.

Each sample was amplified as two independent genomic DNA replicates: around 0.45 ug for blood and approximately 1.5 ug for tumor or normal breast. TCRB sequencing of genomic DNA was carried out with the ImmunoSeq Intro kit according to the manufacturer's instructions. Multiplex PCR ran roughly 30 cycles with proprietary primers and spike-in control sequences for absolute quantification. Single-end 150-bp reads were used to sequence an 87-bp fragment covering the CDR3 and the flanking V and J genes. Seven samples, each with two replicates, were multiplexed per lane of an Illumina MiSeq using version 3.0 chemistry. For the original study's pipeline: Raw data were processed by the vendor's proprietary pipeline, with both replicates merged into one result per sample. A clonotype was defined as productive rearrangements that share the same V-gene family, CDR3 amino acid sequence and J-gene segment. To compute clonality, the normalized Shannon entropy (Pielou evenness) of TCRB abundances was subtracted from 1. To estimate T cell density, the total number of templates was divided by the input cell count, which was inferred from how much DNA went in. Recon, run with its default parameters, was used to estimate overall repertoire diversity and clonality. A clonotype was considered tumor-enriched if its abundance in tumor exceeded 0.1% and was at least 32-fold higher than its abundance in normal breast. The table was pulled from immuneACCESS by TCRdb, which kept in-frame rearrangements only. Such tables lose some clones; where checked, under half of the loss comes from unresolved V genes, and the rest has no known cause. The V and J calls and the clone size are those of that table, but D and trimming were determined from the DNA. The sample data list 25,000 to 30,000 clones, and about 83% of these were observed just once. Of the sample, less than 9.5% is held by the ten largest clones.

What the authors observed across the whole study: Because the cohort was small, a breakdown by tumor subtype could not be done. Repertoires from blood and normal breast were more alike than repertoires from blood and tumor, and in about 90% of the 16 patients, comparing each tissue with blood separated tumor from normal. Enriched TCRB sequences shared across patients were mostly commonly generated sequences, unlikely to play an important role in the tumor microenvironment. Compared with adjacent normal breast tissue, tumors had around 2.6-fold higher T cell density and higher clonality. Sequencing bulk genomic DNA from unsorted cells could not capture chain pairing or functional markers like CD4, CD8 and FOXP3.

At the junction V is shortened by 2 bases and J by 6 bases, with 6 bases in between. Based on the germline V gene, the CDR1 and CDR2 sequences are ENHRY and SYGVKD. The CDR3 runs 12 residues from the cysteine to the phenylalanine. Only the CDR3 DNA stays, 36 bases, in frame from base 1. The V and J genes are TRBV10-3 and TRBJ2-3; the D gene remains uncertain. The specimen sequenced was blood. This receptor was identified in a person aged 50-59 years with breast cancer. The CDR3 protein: CAISERSDTQYF. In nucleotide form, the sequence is TGTGCCATCAGTGAGCGGAGTGATACGCAGTATTTT.